The 13 T cell receptor beta chains presented below share a single source sample, sequenced in a study of blood T cell repertoires in COVID-19. Produced via immunoSEQ multiplex PCR; TCRdb's table is partial and in-frame only. This table holds roughly 100,000 clones, over 75% found once. What was sequenced was peripheral blood. The receptors stem from a human donor in a cohort sampled during active or convalescent COVID-19.

This clone was observed a few times. The CDR3 sequence: CASSEYGFHGYTF. In nucleotides, the CDR3 is TGTGCCAGCAGTGAATACGGGTTTCATGGCTACACCTTC. V gene TRBV25-1 combines with J gene TRBJ1-2, with D unclear. Trimming removed 0 bases at V and 6 bases at J, with 8 bases between. Germline assignment: CDR1 MGHDK and CDR2 SYGVNS. The CDR3 loop spans 13 amino acids.

This chain links TRBV6-1 with TRBJ2-1; D not resolved. V was shortened by 5 bases and J by 6 bases, with 11 bases between the two germline ends. This CDR3 comprises 13 residues. CDR1 is MNHNS and CDR2 is SASEGT in the germline V gene. The CDR3 DNA is TGTGCCAGCAGTTGGGCAGGTCTCAATGAGCAGTTCTTC. Translation gives CASSWAGLNEQFF.

The rearrangement uses TRBV20-1 and TRBJ1-5, with D possibly TRBD1 on 6 matching bases. CDR3 length: 17 residues. Germline values: CDR1 DFQATT, CDR2 SNEGSKA (reference sequence). The V end was cut by 3 bases, the J end by 7 bases, with 25 bases between. CDR3 in amino acids: CSASATWGKGVGQPQHF. In DNA form, the CDR3 reads TGCAGTGCTAGTGCCACGTGGGGCAAGGGGGTTGGGCAGCCCCAGCATTTT.

The chain carries TRBV7-2 and TRBJ2-7, with 10 bases identical to TRBD2. This CDR3 is built from 16 residues. Germline V gene data show CDR1 as SGHTA and CDR2 as FQGNSA. V dropped 0 bases and J dropped 2; count of bases not matched to a gene: 4. CDR3 sequence reads: CASSLAPSGGAYEQYF. CDR3 DNA sequence: TGTGCCAGCAGCTTAGCCCCTAGCGGGGGAGCCTACGAGCAGTACTTC.

The rearrangement links TRBV7-6 to TRBJ1-6, with D tentatively TRBD1 (6 bases). CDR3 length: 16 residues. The V gene's germline CDR1 is SGHVS and CDR2 FNYEAQ. The V end was cut by 5 bases, the J end by 0 bases, with 11 bases between. CDR3 sequence (DNA): TGTGCCAGCAGCCTCAGGGGTAGCTCCTATAATTCACCCCTCCACTTT. Translated: CASSLRGSSYNSPLHF.

This rearrangement joins TRBV7-6 to TRBJ2-1; D not certain. Deletions cut 1 base from V and 0 bases from J, with 10 bases between. The germline gives CDR1 SGHVS, CDR2 FNYEAQ. This CDR3 region has 16 residues. The CDR3 coding sequence is TGTGCCAGCAGCTTAGTACGTAGGAGCTCCTACAATGAGCAGTTCTTC. This sequence encodes CASSLVRRSSYNEQFF. The whole variable domain, filled in from reference TRBV7-6 and TRBJ2-1, reads GAGVSQSPRYKVTKRGQDVALRCDPISGHVSLYWYRQALGQGPEFLTYFNYEAQQDKSGLPNDRFSAERPEGSISTLTIQRTEQRDSAMYRCASSLVRRSSYNEQFFGPGTRLTVL.

The sample holds many counts of this clone. The V and J genes are TRBV6-8 and TRBJ1-5; no firm D call. This CDR3 spans 19 amino acids. Germline-derived CDR1 and CDR2 are MNHGY and SAAAGT. V was trimmed by 8 bases and J by 0 bases, leaving 26 bases between them. The CDR3 protein is CASPLRKEYVDFSNQPQHF. In DNA, the CDR3 is TGTGCCAGCCCCCTTAGGAAGGAGTATGTGGACTTTAGCAATCAGCCCCAGCATTTT.

The chain is built from TRBV18 and TRBJ1-1; 9 bases map to TRBD1. The germline CDR1 and CDR2 sequences are KGHSH and LQKENI. The ends lost 5 bases at V and 8 bases at J; junction bases unmatched: 6. The CDR3 is 13 residues long. DNA for the CDR3: TGTGCCAGCTCATACAGGGGGCCCTGGGAAGCTTTCTTT. It translates to CASSYRGPWEAFF.

J is TRBJ1-2 and V is TRBV3-1 (or the pseudogene TRBV3-2); 8 bases line up with TRBD1. V trimming: 2 bases; J trimming: 4 bases; junction bases outside the gene matches: 6. The CDR3 loop spans 15 amino acids. The germline gives CDR1 LGHDT, CDR2 YNNKEL (reference sequence). CDR3 bases: TGTGCCAGCAGCCAATACTCGACAGGGGTCTATGGCTACACCTTC. Its translation is CASSQYSTGVYGYTF.

This chain joins TRBV7-9 and TRBJ1-6; D might be TRBD1 (5 bases). V shed 1 base and J shed 4 bases, with 8 bases lying between them. Germline CDR1 and CDR2: SEHNR and FQNEAQ (reference sequence). There are 15 residues in the CDR3. Here the CDR3 reads CASSLGGGYNSPLHF. CDR3 nucleotide sequence: TGTGCCAGCAGCTTAGGGGGGGGTTATAATTCACCCCTCCACTTT.

The chain employs TRBV5-1 and TRBJ2-5; TRBD2 matches 11 bases. The trim removed 5 bases at V and 4 bases at J, leaving 7 bases unmatched. Germline loops: CDR1 SGHRS, CDR2 YFSETQ. The CDR3 covers 15 residues. CDR3 protein: CASSPGLAARETQYF. The CDR3 DNA reads as TGCGCCAGCAGTCCGGGACTAGCGGCCCGAGAGACCCAGTACTTC.

The gene calls are TRBV11-3 and TRBJ1-6; a possible D gene is TRBD1 (5 bases). This CDR3 is 17 amino acids long. Per germline, CDR1 SGHNT and CDR2 YENEEA. With 3 bases removed from V and 4 bases from J, the gap between germline ends came to 16 bases. This chain's CDR3 is CASSLVAGYPYNSPLHF. CDR3 bases: TGTGCCAGCAGCTTGGTGGCAGGGTACCCTTATAATTCACCCCTCCACTTT.

The V call is TRBV2, the J call TRBJ1-2; a possible D gene is TRBD1 (6 bases). With 3 bases removed from V and 4 bases from J, the gap between germline ends came to 18 bases. The length of the CDR3 is 16 residues. Germline CDR1 reads SNHLY; CDR2 reads FYNNEI. In nucleotides, the CDR3 is TGTGCCAGCAGTGATGTGTTAGGGGGTCTTGGCTATGGCTACACCTTC. As protein: CASSDVLGGLGYGYTF.